The next 5 T cell receptor beta chains were all read from a single sample in a study of cytomegalovirus exposure and HLA in healthy donors. The PCR contained 60 Vbeta and 13 Jbeta primers. TCRdb's table, derived via immunoSEQ multiplex PCR, lists solely in-frame clones and lacks some. The data contain more than 40,000 clones, roughly 80% of them singletons. Source material: PBMCs. The receptors were sampled from a man aged 45 to 65 in good health and CMV-seronegative.

The chain couples TRBV5-6 to TRBJ1-2, with 10 bases identical to TRBD1. The CDR3 consists of 15 residues. CDR1 is SGHDT and CDR2 is YYEEEE in the germline V gene. The trim removed 4 bases at V and 7 bases at J, leaving 10 bases unmatched. CDR3 coding DNA: TGTGCCAGCAGCCTCAGGACAGGGGGTCCGGCTGGCTACACCTTC. Translated, it gives CASSLRTGGPAGYTF.

CDR3 in DNA: TGTGCCAGCTCACCACAGTCGTCTAGGGCCAACGTCCTGACTTTC. It yields the protein CASSPQSSRANVLTF. The J gene is TRBJ2-6, the V gene TRBV18; D unclear. The CDR3 is 15 amino acids. V dropped 1 base and J dropped 5 bases, with 9 bases sitting between them. Germline lookup yields CDR1 KGHSH and CDR2 LQKENI.

The genes are TRBV19 and TRBJ1-1; possibly TRBD1 for D (5 bases). V lost 5 bases to trimming and J lost 1 base, with 8 bases between them. Germline V gene sequence: CDR1 LNHDA, CDR2 SQIVND (reference sequence). The CDR3 totals 13 residues. The DNA for the CDR3 is TGTGCCAGTAGTGACAGAACGAACACTGAAGCTTTCTTT. Its protein product is CASSDRTNTEAFF. The full variable domain, with the rest looked up from reference TRBV19 and TRBJ1-1, is DGGITQSPKYLFRKEGQNVTLSCEQNLNHDAMYWYRQDPGQGLRLIYYSQIVNDFQKGDIAEGYSVSREKKESFPLTVTSAQKNPTAFYLCASSDRTNTEAFFGQGTRLTVV.

The chain has TRBV10-3 and TRBJ1-5; possibly TRBD1 for D (6 bases). CDR1 is ENHRY, CDR2 SYGVKD, per germline. The CDR3 extends over 15 amino acids. Trimming stripped 6 bases from V and 7 bases from J, with 19 bases between. The CDR3 spells CAISERPGVGQPQHF. The CDR3 DNA is TGTGCCATCAGCGAGCGGCCAGGGGTTGGCCAGCCCCAGCATTTT.

This clone was seen more than once but under ten times. V gene TRBV19 combines with J gene TRBJ2-1; D is possibly TRBD2 (6 bases). The CDR3 is made up of 15 amino acids. Trimming took 1 base from V and 0 from J, leaving 7 bases between them. Germline CDR1 and CDR2: LNHDA and SQIVND (reference sequence). CDR3 DNA sequence: TGTGCCAGTAGTATAGGTAGCGGCTCCTACAATGAGCAGTTCTTC. This sequence encodes CASSIGSGSYNEQFF.